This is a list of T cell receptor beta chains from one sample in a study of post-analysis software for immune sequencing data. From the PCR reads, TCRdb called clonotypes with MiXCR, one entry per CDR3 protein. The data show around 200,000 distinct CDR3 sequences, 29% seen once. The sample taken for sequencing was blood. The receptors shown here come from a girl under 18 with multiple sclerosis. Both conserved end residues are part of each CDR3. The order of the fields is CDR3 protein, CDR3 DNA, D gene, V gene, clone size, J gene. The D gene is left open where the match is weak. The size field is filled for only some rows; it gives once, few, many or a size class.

CANSLRGRDTGELFF	TGTGCCAACAGTCTGAGAGGACGCGACACCGGGGAGCTGTTTTTT	-	TRBV5-5	-	TRBJ2-2
CASSGPQGLSTDTQYF	TGTGCCAGTAGCGGCCCTCAGGGACTAAGCACAGATACGCAGTATTTT	TRBD2	TRBV19	few	TRBJ2-3
CASTIRGDNQPQHF	TGTGCCAGCACCATACGGGGGGACAATCAGCCCCAGCATTTT	-	TRBV6-1	few	TRBJ1-5
CASSFFGSSGDSYNEQFF	TGCGCCAGCAGCTTCTTCGGATCTAGCGGGGACTCCTACAATGAGCAGTTCTTC	TRBD2	TRBV5-1	-	TRBJ2-1
CAGTMLGPGEQYF	TGTGCCGGCACCATGCTTGGGCCGGGTGAGCAGTACTTC	-	TRBV6-6	-	TRBJ2-7
CATSLGGQGRETQYF	TGTGCCACCTCTCTGGGGGGCCAGGGGAGGGAGACCCAGTACTTC	-	TRBV6-5	-	TRBJ2-5
CSALTPQGLLSYEQYF	TGCAGTGCCCTCACACCACAGGGGTTACTCTCCTACGAGCAGTACTTC	TRBD1	TRBV20-1	many	TRBJ2-7
CASSPYGRARYPGRTDTQYF	TGCGCCAGCAGCCCATATGGCCGAGCCCGGTACCCGGGGAGGACAGATACGCAGTATTTT	-	TRBV5-1	-	TRBJ2-3
CSARTNGQGTDTQYF	TGCAGTGCACGAACTAATGGACAGGGGACAGATACGCAGTATTTT	TRBD1	TRBV20-1	-	TRBJ2-3
CASSPQPRKTGELFF	TGTGCCAGCAGCCCCCAGCCCCGTAAGACCGGGGAGCTGTTTTTT	-	TRBV7-8	few	TRBJ2-2
CASSLDGGVSDTQYF	TGCGCCAGCAGCTTGGATGGCGGGGTCTCAGATACGCAGTATTTT	-	TRBV5-1	-	TRBJ2-3
CASRPAGTSSYEQYF	TGTGCCAGCAGACCCGCCGGGACAAGCTCCTACGAGCAGTACTTC	-	TRBV28	many	TRBJ2-7
CASSSSGRSYNEQFF	TGTGCCAGCAGTTCTAGCGGCCGCTCCTACAATGAGCAGTTCTTC	TRBD2	TRBV6-1	few	TRBJ2-1
CATSRGAVTEAFF	TGTGCCACCAGCAGAGGGGCTGTAACTGAAGCTTTCTTT	-	TRBV15	-	TRBJ1-1
CASSGGLAGQPQHF	TGTGCCAGCAGTGGCGGGCTGGCGGGGCAGCCCCAGCATTTT	-	TRBV28	-	TRBJ1-5
CASSQERLAGYTQYF	TGTGCCAGCAGCCAAGAACGACTAGCGGGATACACGCAGTATTTT	TRBD2	TRBV14	many	TRBJ2-3
CASSPLVGSGYGYTF	TGTGCCAGCAGCCCGTTGGTTGGGTCGGGCTATGGCTACACCTTC	-	TRBV5-8	many	TRBJ1-2
CASSGTPYTEAFF	TGTGCCAGTAGCGGGACACCATACACTGAAGCTTTCTTT	-	TRBV19	-	TRBJ1-1
CASSLGWGGSGNHDEQYF	TGTGCCAGCAGCTTAGGTTGGGGTGGTAGCGGGAATCACGACGAGCAGTACTTC	TRBD2	TRBV7-9	few	TRBJ2-7